The 32 T cell receptor beta chains presented below share a single source sample, sequenced in a study of blood T cell repertoires in COVID-19. The assay was immunoSEQ multiplex PCR, and TCRdb's table has in-frame clones only and misses some. The data contain around 300,000 clones, roughly 89% of them singletons. Input material: peripheral blood. The origin of the receptors is a woman aged 25-40 years with active or convalescent COVID-19.

The V and J genes are TRBV19 and TRBJ2-5, with D hard to call. There are 14 residues in the CDR3. V shed 2 bases and J shed 1 base, with 8 bases lying between them. Germline V CDR1 and CDR2: LNHDA, SQIVND (reference sequence). CDR3 bases: TGTGCCAGTAGTATAACAGCCCTCCAAGAGACCCAGTACTTC. Translating it yields CASSITALQETQYF.

The rearrangement uses TRBV28 and TRBJ2-1, with 9 bases that match TRBD2. Per the germline V gene, CDR1 is MDHEN and CDR2 is SYDVKM. The junction had 5 bases not matched to a gene; V was cut back by 6 bases and J by 2 bases. This CDR3 is 15 amino acids long. DNA of the CDR3: TGTGCCAGCAGGAACAGCGGGGGGCCCTACAATGAGCAGTTCTTC. The encoded protein is CASRNSGGPYNEQFF.

This chain uses TRBV12-3 or TRBV12-4 with TRBJ1-2; a weak D match, TRBD1 (5 bases). Trimming took off 3 bases at V and 6 bases at J, with 11 bases between the two ends. The CDR3 contains 13 residues. DNA of the CDR3: TGTGCCAGCAGTTTTGGCAGGGTCAATGGCTACACCTTC. Its translation: CASSFGRVNGYTF.

The chain joins TRBV6-5 to TRBJ1-3; 9 bases map to TRBD1. Germline assignment: CDR1 MNHEY and CDR2 SVGAGI. With 6 bases clipped from V and 2 bases from J, the junction kept 5 bases outside the gene matches. The CDR3 is 15 residues long. This chain's CDR3 is CASRKQGAAGNTIYF. In DNA form, the CDR3 reads TGTGCCAGCAGGAAACAGGGGGCCGCTGGAAACACCATATATTTT.

The V gene is TRBV5-6, the J gene TRBJ1-2; D is perhaps TRBD1 (6 bases). Looked up from germline, CDR1 is SGHDT and CDR2 is YYEEEE. The CDR3 is made up of 18 amino acids. Deletions cut 1 base from V and 6 bases from J, with 25 bases between. CDR3 residues: CASSLLIGGRNPGNGYTF. CDR3 nucleotides: TGTGCCAGCAGCTTGCTTATCGGGGGGCGGAATCCGGGAAATGGCTACACCTTC.

This clone has only a few counts. The genes are TRBV19 and TRBJ1-5, with 8 bases aligning to TRBD1. Germline CDR1 LNHDA, CDR2 SQIVND (reference sequence). V lost 5 bases and J lost 8; bases outside the gene matches: 14. The CDR3 sequence is 16 residues long. The CDR3 loop reads CASSLRTGLGWEPQHF. The CDR3 DNA reads TGTGCCAGTAGTCTGCGGACAGGGTTGGGGTGGGAGCCCCAGCATTTT. The complete variable domain, with remaining parts taken from reference TRBV19 and TRBJ1-5, reads DGGITQSPKYLFRKEGQNVTLSCEQNLNHDAMYWYRQDPGQGLRLIYYSQIVNDFQKGDIAEGYSVSREKKESFPLTVTSAQKNPTAFYLCASSLRTGLGWEPQHFGDGTRLSIL.

This sequence joins TRBV19 and TRBJ2-5, with 10 bases aligning to TRBD1. The CDR3 runs to 14 residues. Germline trimming cut 1 base from V and 5 bases from J; bases unmatched to any gene: 1. The germline gives CDR1 LNHDA, CDR2 SQIVND (reference sequence). CDR3 sequence (DNA): TGTGCCAGTAGTATAGGACAGGGGGCGGAGACCCAGTACTTC. Translation: CASSIGQGAETQYF. Combining the CDR3 with reference TRBV19 and TRBJ2-5 gives the whole variable domain DGGITQSPKYLFRKEGQNVTLSCEQNLNHDAMYWYRQDPGQGLRLIYYSQIVNDFQKGDIAEGYSVSREKKESFPLTVTSAQKNPTAFYLCASSIGQGAETQYFGPGTRLLVL.

The chain links TRBV5-6 to TRBJ1-1; 7 bases are a match to TRBD1. The CDR3 spans 16 residues. Germline CDR1 is SGHDT and CDR2 is YYEEEE. With 2 bases clipped from V and 3 bases from J, the junction kept 10 bases outside the gene matches. The DNA of the CDR3 is TGTGCCAGCAGCTTCATGTTAGGGGGCGCGGACACTGAAGCTTTCTTT. It encodes CASSFMLGGADTEAFF.

V is TRBV6-5 and J is TRBJ1-1; 7 nucleotides align to TRBD1. The germline V gene has CDR1 MNHEY and CDR2 SVGAGI. This CDR3 comprises 14 residues. Trimming removed 7 bases from V and 3 bases from J; junction bases left unmatched: 8. In DNA, the CDR3 is TGTGCCAGCACCATACAGGGGCCTGACACTGAAGCTTTCTTT. Residues: CASTIQGPDTEAFF.

This clone was seen just once. The chain links TRBV5-4 to TRBJ2-1; TRBD2 agrees at 10 bases. CDR3 length: 17 residues. Losses at the gene ends were 0 bases for V and 6 bases for J; bases not matched to a gene: 9. Germline-derived CDR1 and CDR2 are SGHNT and YYREEE (reference sequence). The CDR3 sequence is CASSLDPAGGPGNEQFF. Written as DNA, the CDR3 is TGTGCCAGCAGCTTGGATCCAGCGGGGGGGCCGGGCAATGAGCAGTTCTTC.

This clone turned up a few times. This rearrangement joins TRBV29-1 to TRBJ2-7, with D possibly being TRBD1 (6 bases). Trimming cost V 3 bases and J 6 bases, with 18 bases left between them. Per germline, CDR1 SQVTM and CDR2 ANQGSEA. The CDR3 covers 14 residues. CDR3 sequence reads: CSVEGDNSLSEQYF. Here the CDR3 DNA reads TGCAGCGTTGAGGGGGACAACTCTCTCAGCGAGCAGTACTTC.

The V gene is TRBV7-2, the J gene TRBJ2-7, with 13 bases matching TRBD2. The CDR3 covers 17 residues. Trimming removed 4 bases from V and 3 bases from J; junction bases left unmatched: 9. CDR1 is SGHTA and CDR2 is FQGNSA in the germline V gene. The CDR3 protein is CASSSHRGLAGVYEQYF. Written as DNA, the CDR3 is TGTGCCAGCAGCTCTCACCGAGGACTAGCGGGGGTCTACGAGCAGTACTTC.

The V call is TRBV7-2, the J call TRBJ2-3; 11 nucleotides line up with TRBD2. This CDR3 has 19 residues. The trim removed 6 bases at V and 2 bases at J, leaving 16 bases unmatched. Germline V lookup: CDR1 SGHTA, CDR2 FQGNSA. CDR3 coding DNA: TGTGCCAGCAGTCGTGTACCCCATACTAGCGGGGGTAACACAGATACGCAGTATTTT. This encodes CASSRVPHTSGGNTDTQYF.

The V call is TRBV5-4, the J call TRBJ2-1; possibly TRBD2 for D (5 bases). CDR1 is SGHNT and CDR2 is YYREEE in the germline V gene (reference sequence). There are 12 residues in the CDR3. Trimming removed 4 bases from V and 14 bases from J, with 16 bases in between. The CDR3 DNA sequence: TGTGCCAGCAGCCCCTCGGGGTTAGCCGAGTTCTTC. Translating it yields CASSPSGLAEFF.

The V call is TRBV6-6, the J call TRBJ1-1, with a possible D match to TRBD1 (6 bases). V was cut by 2 bases and J by 5 bases, with 12 bases left in between. Germline values: CDR1 MNHNY, CDR2 SVGAGI (reference sequence). This CDR3 comprises 14 residues. In DNA form, the CDR3 reads TGTGCCAGCAGTTACCAGGGGATGAGAACTGAAGCTTTCTTT. Protein product: CASSYQGMRTEAFF.

The chain links TRBV7-9 to TRBJ1-5; D not certain. V was pared by 5 bases and J by 0 bases, with 11 bases between. CDR3 length equals 15 residues. Germline V gene lookup returns CDR1 SEHNR and CDR2 FQNEAQ (reference sequence). The CDR3, as DNA: TGTGCCAGCAGCGCAGGTGGCGTTAGCAATCAGCCCCAGCATTTT. Its protein is CASSAGGVSNQPQHF.

The chain recombines TRBV28 with TRBJ2-1; 7 bases are a match to TRBD2. The CDR3 runs 16 residues. Germline CDR1 reads MDHEN; CDR2 reads SYDVKM. After removal of 4 bases from V and 0 bases from J, the junction contained 6 bases not matched to a gene. In DNA form, the CDR3 reads TGTGCCAGCAGTTATAGCGGGTCGAGCTCCTACAATGAGCAGTTCTTC. Amino acids: CASSYSGSSSYNEQFF.

For the CDR3, the DNA is TGTGCCAGCAGCCCGGGACTCCCTAACACTGAAGCTTTCTTT. Protein product: CASSPGLPNTEAFF. This chain links TRBV7-9 with TRBJ1-1; a weak D match, TRBD1 (5 bases). CDR1 and CDR2 (germline): SEHNR, FQNEAQ (reference sequence). The CDR3 consists of 14 residues. The germline V and J ends were trimmed by 5 bases and 2 bases, with 12 bases remaining between them.

V gene TRBV9 combines with J gene TRBJ2-1, with a weak D call TRBD2 (6 bases). Germline values: CDR1 SGDLS, CDR2 YYNGEE. This CDR3 has 15 amino acids. V was cut by 3 bases and J by 0 bases, with 10 bases left in between. For the CDR3, the DNA is TGTGCCAGCAGCGGCGGGGTTAGCTCCTACAATGAGCAGTTCTTC. It translates to CASSGGVSSYNEQFF.

The chain links TRBV7-2 to TRBJ2-2, with D maybe TRBD1 (7 bases). The CDR3 runs 15 residues. The V and J ends lost 1 base and 6 bases respectively, with 12 bases between them. Germline V gene sequence: CDR1 SGHTA, CDR2 FQGNSA. CDR3 sequence: CASSLVVRGAGELFF. As DNA, the CDR3 is TGTGCCAGCAGCTTAGTAGTCAGGGGGGCCGGGGAGCTGTTTTTT.

CDR3: CASSLDRGKGEQFF. Written as DNA, the CDR3 is TGTGCCAGCAGTTTGGATAGGGGGAAGGGTGAGCAGTTCTTC. This chain joins TRBV27 and TRBJ2-1, with a possible D match to TRBD1 (6 bases). Trimming left V 3 bases short and J 9 bases short, with 15 bases between. Germline CDR1 is MNHEY and CDR2 is SMNVEV (reference sequence). This CDR3 spans 14 amino acids.

The count of this clone is one. J is TRBJ2-3 and V is TRBV29-1; 10 positions agree with TRBD1. Per the germline V gene, CDR1 is SQVTM and CDR2 is ANQGSEA. The CDR3 length is 14 residues. With 3 bases clipped from V and 4 bases from J, the junction kept 4 bases outside the gene matches. CDR3 nucleotide sequence: TGCAGCGTTGAGGGACAGGGGTTAGCAGATACGCAGTATTTT. Residues: CSVEGQGLADTQYF.

The rearrangement uses TRBV20-1 and TRBJ1-4; 11 bases line up with TRBD1. Trimming cost V 3 bases and J 7 bases; bases outside gene matches: 13. This CDR3 spans 17 amino acids. Germline loops: CDR1 DFQATT, CDR2 SNEGSKA (reference sequence). This CDR3 reads CSASLAGTGGRGEKLFF. The DNA of the CDR3 is TGCAGTGCTAGTTTGGCCGGGACAGGGGGTCGGGGTGAAAAACTGTTTTTT.

V is TRBV7-2 and J is TRBJ1-1; D perhaps matches TRBD1 (6 bases). The CDR3 runs to 14 residues. Trimming removed 1 base at V and 4 bases at J, with 10 bases between. Germline assignment: CDR1 SGHTA and CDR2 FQGNSA. The CDR3 sequence: CASSLDPGVTEAFF. The CDR3 DNA reads TGTGCCAGCAGCTTAGACCCAGGGGTCACTGAAGCTTTCTTT. The full variable domain, rest sourced from reference TRBV7-2 and TRBJ1-1, is GAGVSQSPSNKVTEKGKDVELRCDPISGHTALYWYRQSLGQGLEFLIYFQGNSAPDKSGLPSDRFSAERTGGSVSTLTIQRTQQEDSAVYLCASSLDPGVTEAFFGQGTRLTVV.

In its sample, this clone was seen once. The CDR3 DNA reads as TGTGCCAGCAGCTTGGAGGGGCTGGAGACCTTC. It yields the protein CASSLEGLETF. The chain joins TRBV5-4 to TRBJ1-2; D may be TRBD1 (5 bases). V was pared by 0 bases and J by 14 bases, with 11 bases between. The V gene's germline CDR1 is SGHNT and CDR2 YYREEE (reference sequence). This CDR3 spans 11 amino acids.

The rearrangement uses TRBV24-1 and TRBJ2-3, with 8 bases fitting TRBD2. Germline loops: CDR1 KGHDR, CDR2 SFDVKD. With 1 base clipped from V and 4 bases from J, the junction kept 9 bases outside the gene matches. The CDR3 contains 17 residues. CDR3 sequence reads: CATSDFSLAGRADTQYF. CDR3 nucleotide sequence: TGTGCCACCAGTGATTTTTCCCTAGCGGGCCGCGCAGATACGCAGTATTTT.

This chain uses TRBV18 with TRBJ1-2; no clear D gene. V was clipped by 3 bases and J by 2 bases, with 13 bases between them. This CDR3 is 15 amino acids long. Germline loops: CDR1 KGHSH, CDR2 LQKENI. The CDR3 loop is CASSPSIAANYGYTF. DNA of the CDR3: TGTGCCAGCTCACCCTCTATAGCGGCCAACTATGGCTACACCTTC.

The chain has TRBV7-9 and TRBJ2-1; D is possibly TRBD2 (6 bases). Trimming shortened V by 4 bases and J by 7 bases, and 17 bases separated the two germline ends. The CDR3 runs to 15 residues. Germline CDR1 is SEHNR and CDR2 is FQNEAQ (reference sequence). The CDR3 coding sequence is TGTGCCAGCAGCTCAGACTGGGGGGTTCGAAATGAGCAGTTCTTC. Translated, it gives CASSSDWGVRNEQFF.

The rearrangement joins TRBV5-6 to TRBJ2-7; D might be TRBD1 (6 bases). The CDR3 covers 15 residues. Germline CDR1 reads SGHDT; CDR2 reads YYEEEE. V lost 1 base and J 0 bases, leaving 11 bases between the germline ends. The CDR3 is CASSLPGHSSYEQYF. Written as DNA, the CDR3 is TGTGCCAGCAGCTTGCCGGGACACAGCTCCTACGAGCAGTACTTC.

This chain joins TRBV7-8 and TRBJ1-3; D call uncertain. Germline V gene sequence: CDR1 SGHVS, CDR2 FQNEAQ. The CDR3 runs 14 residues. With 3 bases removed from V and 0 bases from J, the gap between germline ends came to 6 bases. The CDR3 DNA reads as TGTGCCAGCAGCTTGGGGAGCTCTGGAAACACCATATATTTT. Translated: CASSLGSSGNTIYF.

The V and J genes are TRBV30 and TRBJ1-2; TRBD1 aligns across 7 bases. CDR3 length equals 12 residues. Trimming at V came to 2 bases and at J to 3 bases, leaving 0 bases not matched to a gene. From germline, CDR1 is GTSNPN and CDR2 SVGIG (reference sequence). The CDR3 is CAWSTGDYGYTF. CDR3 nucleotide sequence: TGTGCCTGGAGTACAGGGGACTATGGCTACACCTTC. The complete variable domain, with remaining parts taken from reference TRBV30 and TRBJ1-2, reads SQTIHQWPATLVQPVGSPLSLECTVEGTSNPNLYWYRQAAGRGLQLLFYSVGIGQISSEVPQNLSASRPQDRQFILSSKKLLLSDSGFYLCAWSTGDYGYTFGSGTRLTVV.

The chain recombines TRBV6-5 with TRBJ1-2; D is uncertain. V was clipped by 0 bases and J by 4 bases, with 6 bases between them. The CDR3 is made up of 13 amino acids. The germline gives CDR1 MNHEY, CDR2 SVGAGI. As DNA, the CDR3 is TGTGCCAGCAGTTACTCGACATTCTATGGCTACACCTTC. It encodes CASSYSTFYGYTF.